This T cell receptor beta chain is from a study of T-cell reconstitution after alpha-beta-depleted transplantation in children. Study findings and constraints: By about two months after transplant, alpha-beta T cells reportedly arose from several hundred graft clones that had expanded.

This clonotype was observed at least ten times. Its antigen is undetermined. Compared with germline, one end of the junction differs, possibly owing to a read error. The library targeted TCRbeta and was prepared with unique molecular identifiers. Via MiXCR, TCRdb re-called the PCR reads, giving one row per CDR3 protein. This table holds around 300,000 distinct CDR3 sequences, about 9.4% found once. The TCR originated in a boy under two years old with acute myeloid leukemia, due to receive a stem cell transplant. Sequences were derived from PBMCs, sampled before TCRalphabeta/CD19-depleted stem cell transplant.

DNA for the CDR3: TGTGCCAGCAGCTTAGTTGGGGATACGCAGTATTTT. It yields the protein CASSLVGDTQYF. The rearrangement joins TRBV5-1 to TRBJ2-3; no firm D call. Germline V CDR1 and CDR2: SGHRS, YFSETQ. The CDR3 has 12 residues.